These 21 T cell receptor beta chains originate from one sample sequenced in a study of T cells after posttransplantation cyclophosphamide (dated by TCRdb to about 2016). The library was built by means of the immunoSEQ multiplex PCR assay. Sourced from immuneACCESS, this table was stored by TCRdb with only in-frame sequences that have V and J called. A share of the clones is absent; for the studies checked, an unresolved V gene accounts for under half, and the remainder has no known explanation. For this sample, roughly 13,000 clones are listed, none of them singletons. The top ten clones comprise more than 20% of the sample. This specimen's treatment or condition label, per the study, means: high-dose cyclophosphamide on days +3 and +4 as single-agent GVHD prophylaxis. For conditioning, the PTCy patients got busulfan and fludarabine, then a related or unrelated marrow graft, followed by cyclophosphamide on days +3 and +4.

Sample: PBMCs, taken 950 to 1,200 days after allogeneic stem cell transplant with posttransplant cyclophosphamide. Receptor source: a female patient aged 40-49 years who received an allogeneic stem cell transplant from a related donor, was CMV-positive, and had no GVHD. In transplant recipients, some T cells may be of donor rather than host origin.

This clone was counted at least ten times. The chain joins TRBV5-6 to TRBJ2-3; D perhaps matches TRBD2 (5 bases). CDR1 SGHDT and CDR2 YYEEEE come from the germline V gene. Trimming stripped 4 bases from V and 2 bases from J, with 23 bases between. The CDR3 spans 18 residues. In nucleotides, the CDR3 is TGTGCCAGCAGCCAAGCACCGGGAACCTTTGGTCCCACAGATACGCAGTATTTT. This translates into CASSQAPGTFGPTDTQYF.

This clone occurred a few times. V is TRBV9 and J is TRBJ2-5, with a tentative D call TRBD2 (5 bases). The J call is uncertain, as TRBJ2-7 better fits the DNA end. The CDR3 runs to 13 residues. Germline lookup yields CDR1 SGDLS and CDR2 YYNGEE. The CDR3 is CASSVDGLYEQYF. Here the CDR3 DNA reads TGTGCCAGCAGCGTAGACGGACTCTACGAGCAGTACTTC.

The V and J genes are TRBV7-2 and TRBJ1-2; D gene uncertain. This CDR3 has 13 residues. Looked up from germline, CDR1 is SGHTA and CDR2 is FQGNSA. V shed 0 bases and J shed 4 bases, with 6 bases lying between them. Here the CDR3 reads CASSLAEGYGYTF. CDR3 DNA sequence: TGTGCCAGCAGCTTAGCAGAGGGCTATGGCTACACCTTC.

This clone was counted ten times or more. This chain uses TRBV4-2 with TRBJ2-5, with 11 nucleotides matching TRBD2. Germline CDR1 is LGHNA and CDR2 is YNFKEQ. The CDR3 consists of 15 residues. Trimming took 6 bases from V and 2 from J; bases not matched to a gene: 5. CDR3 nucleotides: TGTGCCAGCAGGGCTAGCGGGGGGACACAAGAGACCCAGTACTTC. This translates into CASRASGGTQETQYF.

This clone has ten or more counts. CDR3 in amino acids: CASSWGQGDGTQYF. The CDR3 DNA sequence: TGTGCCAGCAGCTGGGGACAGGGGGACGGTACGCAGTATTTT. The V and J genes are TRBV9 and TRBJ2-3; 11 bases fit TRBD1. Germline CDR1 is SGDLS and CDR2 is YYNGEE. V dropped 4 bases and J dropped 8; count of bases not matched to a gene: 6. The CDR3 loop spans 14 amino acids.

This clone came up many times. J is TRBJ2-1 and V is TRBV28, with a possible D match to TRBD1 (6 bases). Germline CDR1 is MDHEN and CDR2 is SYDVKM. The CDR3 is 18 residues long. The V and J ends lost 0 bases and 3 bases respectively, with 18 bases between them. For the CDR3, the DNA is TGTGCCAGCAGTTTATGGGCCCTGACAGGAATCTTCTACAATGAGCAGTTCTTC. Translating gives CASSLWALTGIFYNEQFF.

The chain is built from TRBV13 and TRBJ1-6, with a tentative D call TRBD1 (5 bases). V dropped 5 bases and J dropped 5 bases, with 16 bases sitting between them. Germline CDR1 and CDR2: PRHDT and FYEKMQ (reference sequence). The CDR3 is 16 amino acids. The CDR3: CASSLGPSQHNSPLHF. CDR3 DNA: TGTGCCAGCAGCCTGGGGCCCAGTCAACATAATTCACCCCTCCACTTT.

This clone occurred a few times. The chain combines TRBV4-1 with TRBJ1-3; D is unclear. The CDR3 has 18 residues. CDR1 and CDR2 (germline): MGHRA, YSYEKL. The V end was cut by 1 base, the J end by 0 bases, with 16 bases between. The CDR3 bases are TGCGCCAGCAGCCAAGTTGTCGCGTTCCTAGACTCTGGAAACACCATATATTTT. Translated, it gives CASSQVVAFLDSGNTIYF.

At least ten counts were recorded for this clone. The V gene is TRBV6-5, the J gene TRBJ1-2; D gene unclear. CDR1 MNHEY and CDR2 SVGAGI come from the germline V gene. V shed 0 bases and J shed 2 bases, with 10 bases lying between them. The CDR3 covers 15 residues. The CDR3 nucleotides are TGTGCCAGCAGTTACTCCGACAATGGGAACTATGGCTACACCTTC. Residues: CASSYSDNGNYGYTF.

This clone has at least ten counts. This chain joins TRBV6-5 and TRBJ2-7, with a weak D call TRBD1 (6 bases). The V and J ends lost 5 bases and 5 bases respectively, with 16 bases between them. CDR3 length: 14 residues. Germline V gene lookup returns CDR1 MNHEY and CDR2 SVGAGI. The CDR3 nucleotides read TGTGCCAGCAGTCCGCCAACAGGGAGCCACGAGCAGTACTTC. It specifies CASSPPTGSHEQYF.

In its sample, this clone was seen many times. This sequence joins TRBV7-8 and TRBJ2-1; 9 bases are shared with TRBD1. Trimming at V came to 1 base and at J to 8 bases, leaving 15 bases not matched to a gene. The CDR3 runs 18 residues. Looked up from germline, CDR1 is SGHVS and CDR2 is FQNEAQ. The CDR3 here is CASSLGMTLQGARDEQFF. CDR3 bases: TGTGCCAGCAGCTTAGGAATGACTTTACAGGGGGCAAGGGATGAGCAGTTCTTC.

This clone was counted at least ten times. The gene calls are TRBV10-3 and TRBJ2-3; 8 bases map to TRBD2. With V trimmed by 0 bases and J by 2 bases, 10 bases remained unmatched. CDR1 and CDR2 from the germline V gene are ENHRY and SYGVKD. The CDR3 extends over 18 amino acids. CDR3 loop: CAISESTLAGGLTDTQYF. For the CDR3, the DNA is TGTGCCATCAGTGAGTCGACTCTTGCGGGGGGCCTCACAGATACGCAGTATTTT.

This clone appeared many times. The chain links TRBV7-9 to TRBJ2-3, with D perhaps matching TRBD1 (5 bases). Germline CDR1 reads SEHNR; CDR2 reads FQNEAQ (reference sequence). The V end lost 5 bases, the J end lost 2 bases, and 20 bases lay between the germline ends. This CDR3 is built from 17 residues. The CDR3, as DNA: TGTGCCAGCAGCGACGTTGGACAAGGTCCACCCACAGATACGCAGTATTTT. Translated, it gives CASSDVGQGPPTDTQYF.

This clone has ten or more counts. The CDR3 DNA sequence: TGTGCCAGCAGTCGAGGGACATCCTACGAGCAGTACTTC. Amino acid sequence: CASSRGTSYEQYF. V is TRBV7-7 and J is TRBJ2-7, with D perhaps TRBD1 (6 bases). CDR3 length: 13 residues. The germline V gene has CDR1 SSHAT and CDR2 FNYEAQ (reference sequence). The V gene lost 6 bases and the J gene lost 1 base, with 10 bases spanning the gap.

This clone was seen more than once but under ten times. This likely reflects a read error, since a far larger clone is one base away. This chain uses TRBV13 with TRBJ1-2; 10 bases are a match to TRBD1. Germline assignment: CDR1 PRHDT and CDR2 FYEKMQ (reference sequence). The CDR3 loop spans 15 amino acids. Trimming cost V 3 bases and J 8 bases; bases outside gene matches: 9. This CDR3 is CASSLGDDRGQGYTF. CDR3 coding DNA: TGTGCCAGCAGCTTGGGGGACGACAGGGGGCAAGGCTACACCTTC.

This clone came up many times. The rearrangement links TRBV28 to TRBJ1-5, with D unresolved. The CDR3 length is 15 residues. With 5 bases removed from V and 1 base from J, the gap between germline ends came to 12 bases. Germline-derived CDR1 and CDR2 are MDHEN and SYDVKM. The CDR3 sequence: CASSPRVASNQPQHF. The CDR3 DNA is TGTGCCAGCAGTCCCCGGGTTGCGAGCAATCAGCCCCAGCATTTT.

This clone showed up many times. V gene TRBV16 combines with J gene TRBJ1-4; TRBD1 matches at 9 bases. V lost 0 bases, J lost 8 bases, and 7 bases stayed unmatched. The V gene's germline CDR1 is KGHSY and CDR2 FQNENV. This CDR3 region has 16 residues. The CDR3 DNA reads TGTGCCAGCAGCCAATCGGGCGGGACAGGGCACGAAAAACTGTTTTTT. This encodes CASSQSGGTGHEKLFF.

The table lists this clone with many counts. This rearrangement joins TRBV7-3 to TRBJ2-3, with D perhaps matching TRBD1 (6 bases). The CDR3 is made up of 16 amino acids. The V end was cut by 5 bases, the J end by 3 bases, with 18 bases between. Per germline, CDR1 SGHTA and CDR2 FQGTGA. In nucleotides, the CDR3 is TGTGCCAGCAGCGCCGAAATTGGGACAAGGACAGATACGCAGTATTTT. Translated: CASSAEIGTRTDTQYF.

This clone was seen only a few times. The chain employs TRBV6-1 and TRBJ2-7; 7 bases agree with TRBD1. The germline CDR1 and CDR2 sequences are MNHNS and SASEGT. This CDR3 spans 14 amino acids. V was clipped by 3 bases and J by 2 bases; unmatched bases: 4. In DNA, the CDR3 is TGTGCCAGCAGTGACCGGGACAGCCCCTACGAGCAGTACTTC. The encoded protein is CASSDRDSPYEQYF.

The chain carries TRBV28 and TRBJ1-6; 8 bases agree with TRBD1. The CDR3 is 15 residues long. Germline lookup yields CDR1 MDHEN and CDR2 SYDVKM. V lost 2 bases to trimming and J lost 7 bases; unmatched junction nucleotides: 4. As DNA, the CDR3 is TGTGCCAGCAGTTTAGGGACAGGATCGAATTCACCCCTCCACTTT. Protein: CASSLGTGSNSPLHF.

This chain connects TRBV4-3 to TRBJ2-7; 9 bases match TRBD1. V lost 1 base, J lost 9 bases, and 7 bases stayed unmatched. The CDR3 extends over 14 amino acids. From germline, CDR1 is LGHNA and CDR2 YSLEER. The chain's CDR3 is CASSQVPGQGAQYF. The CDR3 bases are TGCGCCAGCAGCCAAGTCCCGGGACAGGGTGCGCAGTACTTC.